This T cell receptor beta chain appears in the sequencing data of a study of shared clonotypes between healthy human individuals. Only in-frame clones appear in the TCRdb table, and some are missing; sequencing was by immunoSEQ multiplex PCR. The sample comprises 2 million to 2.5 million clones, approximately 95% of which are singletons, and 0.13% rests with the top ten. Germline V gives CDR1 SGHVS, CDR2 FQNEAQ. The CDR3 runs 20 residues. V gave up 4 bases and J gave up 1 base, with 28 bases separating them. CD45RA+ naive and CD45RA-negative memory subsets were separated from CD4+ cells. Sequenced input: naive CD4+ T cells sorted from blood. Subset defined: CD45RA+ positively selected. The V call is TRBV7-8, the J call TRBJ1-1; D is possibly TRBD1 (6 bases). The TCR originated in a man aged 18 to 30 in good health. As DNA, the CDR3 is TGTGCCAGCAGCTCCCGCTCTAAACTCCCTCCTGACAGGAGGAACACTGAAGCTTTCTTT. Its protein is CASSSRSKLPPDRRNTEAFF.